The next 8 T cell receptor beta chains were all read from a single sample in a study of breast tumors, draining lymph nodes, adjacent tissues. The lymph nodes were axillary draining lymph nodes from breast cancer patients. TCRdb reprocessed the multiplex PCR reads via MiXCR and lists one record per CDR3 protein. The sample contains 150,000 to 200,000 distinct CDR3 sequences, around a third of which appear only once. What was sequenced was axillary lymph node tissue. These receptors originate from a female donor with breast cancer. Some clones in this sample may be carry-over from other donors' samples.

This clonotype was observed at least ten times. In nucleotides, the CDR3 is TGTGCCAGCAGCCCCCGCCCGCCGGGTCTTAATGAAAAACTGTTTTTT. As protein: CASSPRPPGLNEKLFF. V gene TRBV7-2 combines with J gene TRBJ1-4; D unresolved. This CDR3 region has 16 residues. CDR1 SGHTA and CDR2 FQGNSA come from the germline V gene. V gave up 5 bases and J gave up 4 bases, with 17 bases separating them.

This clonotype was counted a few times. J is TRBJ2-6 and V is TRBV7-3; D ambiguous. The germline CDR1 and CDR2 sequences are SGHTA and FQGTGA. The length of the CDR3 is 15 residues. V shed 2 bases and J shed 0 bases, with 5 bases lying between them. This chain's CDR3 is CASSLDNSGANVLTF. The CDR3 DNA reads TGTGCCAGCAGCTTAGACAACTCTGGGGCCAACGTCCTGACTTTC.

This clonotype was seen ten or more times. The genes are TRBV27 and TRBJ1-5, with TRBD1 matching over 11 bases. V shed 5 bases and J 2 bases; nucleotides not matched to a gene: 2. This CDR3 has 15 amino acids. The germline V gene encodes CDR1 MNHEY and CDR2 SMNVEV (reference sequence). The CDR3, as DNA: TGTGCCAGCAGTGGGGACAGGGGGGGCAATCAGCCCCAGCATTTT. It specifies CASSGDRGGNQPQHF.

This clonotype was seen a few times. This may come from a read error, since a much larger clone is one base off. This chain uses TRBV7-3 with TRBJ2-6, with a tentative D call TRBD1 (5 bases). CDR3 length: 15 amino acids. Germline V gives CDR1 SGHTA, CDR2 FQGTGA. CDR3 sequence (DNA): TGTGCCAGCAGCTATAGGGGTGCTGGGGCCAACGTCCTGCCTTTC. Translating gives CASSYRGAGANVLPF.

The rearrangement uses TRBV13 and TRBJ1-3; tentatively, D is TRBD1 (6 bases). This CDR3 has 15 residues. The V gene lost 4 bases and the J gene lost 3 bases, with 13 bases spanning the gap. Germline V gives CDR1 PRHDT, CDR2 FYEKMQ (reference sequence). CDR3 residues: CASSSENRVGNTIYF. Here the CDR3 DNA reads TGTGCCAGCAGCTCCGAGAACAGGGTTGGAAACACCATATATTTT.

In this sample, this clonotype turned up once. This chain joins TRBV7-2 and TRBJ2-5; 13 bases fit TRBD2. The CDR3 runs to 16 residues. Losses at the gene ends were 4 bases for V and 5 bases for J; bases not matched to a gene: 7. Germline CDR1 reads SGHTA; CDR2 reads FQGNSA. CDR3 sequence: CASSSRLAGGGETQYF. DNA for the CDR3: TGTGCCAGCAGCTCGCGACTAGCGGGGGGTGGGGAGACCCAGTACTTC.

On this clonotype: A read error is possible here, since a much larger clone lies one base away. The V and J genes are TRBV6-5 and TRBJ2-2; TRBD2 is a possible D gene (5 bases). V shed 8 bases and J shed 0 bases, with 16 bases lying between them. The CDR3 is made up of 16 amino acids. CDR1 is MNHEY, CDR2 SVGAGI, per germline. The CDR3 loop is CASSHGDTANTGELFF. CDR3 coding DNA: TGTGCCAGCTCTCACGGGGATACCGCGAACACCGGGGAGCTGTTTTTT.

The sample holds a few counts of this clonotype. This chain connects TRBV28 to TRBJ1-2; D not resolved. Germline V CDR1 and CDR2: MDHEN, SYDVKM. The CDR3 has 12 residues. The V gene lost 8 bases and the J gene lost 3 bases, with 10 bases spanning the gap. The CDR3 reads CASGTGYYGYTF. The CDR3 DNA reads TGTGCCAGCGGCACCGGATACTATGGCTACACCTTC.